Listed below are T cell receptor beta chains from one sample, sequenced in a study of T-cell memory formation after mild COVID-19. TCRdb fed the 5' RACE reads into MiXCR, producing one record per CDR3 protein. The sample contains 410,000 or so distinct CDR3 sequences, 23% of which appear only once. Material for sequencing was PBMCs or a T cell subset sorted from them (not recorded which). The receptor source for this set is an adult woman who had mild COVID-19 (a few samples of this study predate the infection). Cell type and time point are not known. Both conserved end residues are part of each CDR3. A D gene is named only where the DNA matches it firmly. Where a row states a size, it is once, few, many or the class of an expanded clone; other rows omit it.

clone_size,j_call,d_call,v_call,cdr3_aa,cdr3_nt
NA,TRBJ2-2,TRBD2,TRBV2,CASSGVGGGNTGELFF,TGTGCCAGCAGTGGAGTGGGCGGGGGGAACACCGGGGAGCTGTTTTTT
NA,TRBJ2-7,TRBD2,TRBV7-9,CASSPLTSGGTYEQYF,TGTGCCAGCAGCCCCCTAACTAGCGGGGGAACCTACGAGCAGTACTTC
once,TRBJ1-1,NA,TRBV11-3,CASSLIQQVEAFF,TGTGCCAGCAGCTTAATTCAGCAAGTTGAAGCTTTCTTT
NA,TRBJ2-5,NA,TRBV29-1,CSVDGQGLWTQYF,TGCAGCGTTGATGGCCAGGGGTTGTGGACCCAGTACTTC
few,TRBJ2-1,TRBD2,TRBV27,CASKILAGGPYNEQFF,TGTGCCAGTAAAATTCTAGCGGGGGGCCCTTACAATGAGCAGTTCTTC
NA,TRBJ2-7,NA,TRBV4-1,CASSQAPGEQYF,TGCGCCAGCAGCCAGGCCCCAGGCGAGCAGTACTTC
NA,TRBJ1-2,NA,TRBV7-2,CASSLGPGNLNYGYTF,TGTGCCAGCAGCTTAGGACCGGGGAACCTTAACTATGGCTACACCTTC
NA,TRBJ2-1,TRBD2,TRBV7-9,CASAYGTSGGDEQFF,TGTGCCAGCGCGTACGGGACTAGCGGGGGTGATGAGCAGTTCTTC
NA,TRBJ2-3,TRBD1,TRBV5-1,CASSRTGSADTQYF,TGCGCCAGCAGCCGGACAGGGAGCGCAGATACGCAGTATTTT
few,TRBJ2-7,TRBD2,TRBV4-2,CASSQGLAGGKYEQYF,TGTGCCAGCAGCCAAGGACTAGCGGGAGGAAAGTACGAGCAGTACTTC
many,TRBJ2-2,TRBD1,TRBV20-1,CSANRGDTGELFF,TGCAGTGCTAACAGGGGGGACACCGGGGAGCTGTTTTTT
NA,TRBJ1-5,NA,TRBV7-2,CASSYNNQPQHF,TGTGCCAGCAGCTATAACAATCAGCCCCAGCATTTT
few,TRBJ2-5,NA,TRBV4-3,CASSHAEVSLETQYF,TGCGCCAGCAGCCATGCCGAGGTCAGCCTAGAGACCCAGTACTTC
few,TRBJ2-7,NA,TRBV5-1,CASSSTLYEQYF,TGCGCCAGCAGTTCGACCCTCTACGAGCAGTACTTC
few,TRBJ2-4,NA,TRBV7-2,CASSPMLDIQYF,TGTGCCAGCAGCCCCATGCTCGACATTCAGTACTTC
many,TRBJ2-1,TRBD2,TRBV7-2,CASSPTHASGINNEQFF,TGTGCCAGCAGCCCCACCCACGCTAGCGGGATCAACAATGAGCAGTTCTTC
NA,TRBJ2-1,TRBD2,TRBV11-3,CASSPRPGTSGRRYNEQFF,TGTGCCAGCAGCCCCCGTCCTGGGACTAGCGGGAGAAGGTACAATGAGCAGTTCTTC
few,TRBJ2-1,NA,TRBV10-3,CAISASSNNEQFF,TGTGCCATCAGTGCGAGCAGTAACAATGAGCAGTTCTTC
NA,TRBJ2-5,NA,TRBV6-5,CASSRTGGRETQYF,TGTGCCAGCAGTCGAACCGGGGGCCGGGAGACCCAGTACTTC
NA,TRBJ2-1,NA,TRBV30,CAWIPAIVGRGIRRQFF,TGTGCCTGGATCCCAGCGATTGTGGGGCGCGGGATACGTCGGCAGTTCTTC
NA,TRBJ1-2,TRBD1,TRBV18,CASSADRADGYTF,TGTGCCAGCTCAGCCGACAGGGCTGATGGCTACACCTTC
NA,TRBJ2-7,TRBD1,TRBV14,CASSHRTGDSYEQYF,TGTGCCAGCAGCCATCGGACAGGTGACTCCTACGAGCAGTACTTC
NA,TRBJ1-2,NA,TRBV2,CASSDGTNYGYTF,TGTGCCAGCAGTGATGGTACTAACTATGGCTACACCTTC
NA,TRBJ2-2,TRBD2,TRBV19,CASSIDSGANTGELFF,TGTGCCAGTAGTATAGATAGCGGGGCGAACACCGGGGAGCTGTTTTTT
few,TRBJ1-1,TRBD1,TRBV7-9,CASSWGDRGSTEAFF,TGTGCCAGCAGCTGGGGGGACAGGGGGTCGACTGAAGCTTTCTTT
NA,TRBJ2-5,NA,TRBV7-2,CASSQGGGTQYF,TGTGCCAGCAGCCAAGGAGGGGGGACCCAGTACTTC
few,TRBJ2-5,NA,TRBV5-1,CASSLAGIMRQETQYF,TGCGCCAGCAGCTTGGCCGGTATTATGCGCCAAGAGACCCAGTACTTC
many,TRBJ2-1,NA,TRBV7-9,CASSFGYNEQFF,TGTGCCAGCAGCTTCGGATACAATGAGCAGTTCTTC
NA,TRBJ1-2,NA,TRBV7-2,CASSADGYGYTF,TGTGCCAGCAGCGCCGATGGGTATGGCTACACCTTC
NA,TRBJ1-1,NA,TRBV7-2,CASSPIIMNTEAFF,TGTGCCAGCAGCCCTATTATCATGAACACTGAAGCTTTCTTT
few,TRBJ2-5,NA,TRBV11-2,CASSTLRARGQETQYF,NA
many,TRBJ1-1,NA,TRBV5-1,CASSQDVHPNTEAFF,TGCGCCAGCAGCCAGGATGTCCACCCGAACACTGAAGCTTTCTTT
few,TRBJ1-3,NA,TRBV6-5,CASSYSGTPGNTIYF,TGTGCCAGCAGTTACAGTGGGACTCCTGGAAACACCATATATTTT
NA,TRBJ1-6,TRBD1,TRBV6-1,CASRLDRVNSPLHF,TGTGCCAGCAGGCTGGACAGGGTTAATTCACCCCTCCACTTT
NA,TRBJ1-2,NA,TRBV18,CASSSLAKGYGYTF,TGTGCCAGCTCATCACTCGCAAAAGGCTATGGCTACACCTTC
NA,TRBJ1-5,NA,TRBV29-1,CSGDSLSNQPQHF,TGCAGCGGCGACAGCCTCAGCAATCAGCCCCAGCATTTT
few,TRBJ2-1,TRBD2,TRBV24-1,CATSDSTSGRANEQFF,TGTGCCACCAGTGACTCAACTAGCGGGAGGGCCAATGAGCAGTTCTTC
many,TRBJ2-5,TRBD1,TRBV24-1,CATSGSDRDETQYF,TGTGCCACCAGTGGTTCGGACAGGGATGAGACCCAGTACTTC
NA,TRBJ2-1,NA,TRBV6-5,CASRSMRGEQFF,TGTGCCAGCAGGAGCATGAGAGGTGAGCAGTTCTTC
NA,TRBJ1-5,NA,TRBV7-2,CASSVAVNSNQPQHF,TGTGCCAGCAGCGTAGCCGTCAATAGCAATCAGCCCCAGCATTTT
once,TRBJ2-1,TRBD2,TRBV20-1,CAVRGDNEQFF,TGCGCCGTCCGGGGGGACAATGAGCAGTTCTTC
NA,TRBJ2-1,TRBD2,TRBV20-1,CSARVTGGPYNEQFF,TGCAGTGCTAGAGTGACGGGAGGGCCTTACAATGAGCAGTTCTTC
NA,TRBJ1-1,TRBD1,TRBV5-4,CASSLDRGQTEAFF,TGTGCCAGCAGCTTGGACAGGGGGCAGACTGAAGCTTTCTTT
NA,TRBJ1-1,TRBD1,TRBV27,CASSRTTGSTEAFF,TGTGCCAGCAGCCGTACGACAGGGTCCACTGAAGCTTTCTTT
NA,TRBJ2-2,NA,TRBV10-3,CAIRGTGELFF,TGTGCCATTCGAGGAACCGGGGAGCTGTTTTTT
few,TRBJ2-7,TRBD1,TRBV6-5,CASRYRGPSYEQYF,TGTGCCAGCAGGTACAGGGGGCCCTCCTACGAGCAGTACTTC
many,TRBJ2-1,TRBD2,TRBV5-1,CASSLAGGHNEQFF,TGCGCCAGCAGCTTAGCGGGGGGGCACAATGAGCAGTTCTTC
once,TRBJ1-1,NA,TRBV4-3,CASSQDWGLRGTEAFF,TGCGCCAGCAGCCAAGATTGGGGACTCCGGGGGACTGAAGCTTTCTTT
few,TRBJ2-7,NA,TRBV5-1,CASSLAGVNYEQYF,TGCGCCAGCAGCTTGGCCGGGGTTAACTACGAGCAGTACTTC
NA,TRBJ1-2,TRBD1,TRBV29-1,CSDKTGSGYTF,TGCAGCGACAAGACAGGGTCTGGCTACACCTTC
few,TRBJ2-7,NA,TRBV27,CASSFFLGAYEQYF,TGTGCCAGCAGTTTTTTCCTAGGGGCCTACGAGCAGTACTTC
NA,TRBJ2-7,TRBD1,TRBV5-1,CASSLGDRADEQYF,TGCGCCAGCAGCTTGGGGGACAGGGCCGACGAGCAGTACTTC
NA,TRBJ2-7,NA,TRBV29-1,CSVADVTYEQYF,TGCAGCGTCGCGGATGTTACCTACGAGCAGTACTTC
few,TRBJ1-1,NA,TRBV21-1,CASSKASPGRKAFF,TGTGCCAGCAGCAAAGCCTCCCCAGGAAGGAAAGCTTTCTTT
NA,TRBJ1-5,NA,TRBV7-9,CASSRGRALEWNQPQHF,TGTGCCAGCAGCAGGGGCCGGGCCCTTGAATGGAATCAGCCCCAGCATTTT